A single sample gave rise to the 25 T cell receptor beta chains below, sequenced in a study of T cell responses to AZD1222 COVID-19 vaccine. The data were produced by immunoSEQ multiplex PCR, yet TCRdb's version contains in-frame clones alone and is incomplete. The table records tens of thousands of clones, 70% to 90% of them present only once. The sequencing used peripheral blood, collected on day 0 of AZD1222 vaccination. The receptors stem from an adult in good health.

The chain combines TRBV18 with TRBJ1-5; D unresolved. Trimming left V 2 bases short and J 1 base short, with 6 bases between. The CDR3 contains 14 residues. CDR1 is KGHSH, CDR2 LQKENI, per germline. Written as DNA, the CDR3 is TGTGCCAGCTCACCAGTAGGGAGCAATCAGCCCCAGCATTTT. Translated: CASSPVGSNQPQHF.

The chain links TRBV11-2 to TRBJ1-2; no reliable D call. Germline V gives CDR1 SGHAT, CDR2 FQNNGV. The CDR3 spans 14 residues. The V end was cut by 1 base, the J end by 4 bases, with 10 bases between. This chain's CDR3 is CASSLGQDGYGYTF. The CDR3 DNA reads as TGTGCCAGCAGCTTAGGGCAGGACGGCTATGGCTACACCTTC. The entire variable domain, with the rest obtained from reference TRBV11-2 and TRBJ1-2, is as follows: EAGVAQSPRYKIIEKRQSVAFWCNPISGHATLYWYQQILGQGPKLLIQFQNNGVVDDSQLPKDRFSAERLKGVDSTLKIQPAKLEDSAVYLCASSLGQDGYGYTFGSGTRLTVV.

This clone has just one count. CDR3 sequence (DNA): TGTGCCAGCAGTGCAGAGGGGTCTGGGGCCAACGTCCTGACTTTC. Translation gives CASSAEGSGANVLTF. The V gene is TRBV6-4, the J gene TRBJ2-6, with D possibly being TRBD1 or TRBD2 (5 bases each). CDR3 length equals 15 residues. Germline loops: CDR1 MRHNA, CDR2 SNTAGT. V was shortened by 4 bases and J by 1 base, with 8 bases between the two germline ends.

The genes are TRBV5-1 and TRBJ2-7; the D is unclear. Germline V gives CDR1 SGHRS, CDR2 YFSETQ. This CDR3 comprises 14 residues. Between the trimmed V and J ends, which lost 0 bases and 1 base, there was a span of 8 bases. In nucleotides, the CDR3 is TGCGCCAGCAGCTTGGCGGGCAGGTCCTACGAGCAGTACTTC. It encodes CASSLAGRSYEQYF.

The chain couples TRBV18 to TRBJ1-5; D not certain. Trimming took 1 base from V and 0 from J, leaving 7 bases between them. The length of the CDR3 is 15 residues. The germline V gene has CDR1 KGHSH and CDR2 LQKENI. Written as DNA, the CDR3 is TGTGCCAGCTCACCACAAAGCAATAGCAATCAGCCCCAGCATTTT. It yields the protein CASSPQSNSNQPQHF.

This clone was recorded only once. This chain uses TRBV6-1 with TRBJ2-7, with D possibly matching TRBD1 (6 bases). The germline CDR1 and CDR2 sequences are MNHNS and SASEGT. V gave up 1 base and J gave up 2 bases, with 18 bases separating them. The length of the CDR3 is 17 residues. The CDR3 protein is CASSEVSAGTIPYEQYF. Written as DNA, the CDR3 is TGTGCCAGCAGTGAAGTATCTGCCGGGACAATCCCCTACGAGCAGTACTTC.

CDR3 sequence reads: CSVVGLTKSYNEQFF. The CDR3 nucleotides are TGCAGCGTTGTAGGACTTACGAAGTCCTACAATGAGCAGTTCTTC. The rearrangement links TRBV29-1 to TRBJ2-1; weak D call: TRBD2 (5 bases). CDR1 SQVTM and CDR2 ANQGSEA come from the germline V gene. Trimming shortened V by 4 bases and J by 1 base, and 14 bases separated the two germline ends. This CDR3 spans 15 amino acids.

The rearrangement joins TRBV24-1 to TRBJ2-2, with D perhaps matching TRBD2 (6 bases). The germline V gene has CDR1 KGHDR and CDR2 SFDVKD. V shed 4 bases and J shed 4 bases, with 15 bases lying between them. The CDR3 totals 16 residues. The CDR3 DNA sequence: TGTGCCACCAGTGACGCCGGAGGGGTCGGCACCGGGGAGCTGTTTTTT. Translating gives CATSDAGGVGTGELFF.

The CDR3 DNA reads as TGTGCCAGCAGTGGATCTTATTTCCGCCTAGCGGACAATGAGCAGTTCTTC. This gives the protein CASSGSYFRLADNEQFF. V is TRBV6-6 and J is TRBJ2-1; 7 positions match TRBD2. The CDR3 is made up of 17 amino acids. Per the germline V gene, CDR1 is MNHNY and CDR2 is SVGAGI (reference sequence). V lost 5 bases to trimming and J lost 5 bases; unmatched junction nucleotides: 15.

This chain connects TRBV5-4 to TRBJ1-3; D might be TRBD1 (5 bases). Trimming pared 4 bases from V and 0 bases from J, leaving 17 bases between. CDR1 SGHNT and CDR2 YYREEE come from the germline V gene (reference sequence). This CDR3 has 17 residues. The CDR3 region is CASSISGALLSGNTIYF. For the CDR3, the DNA is TGTGCCAGCAGCATCTCCGGGGCCCTGCTCTCTGGAAACACCATATATTTT.

The rearrangement uses TRBV21-1 and TRBJ1-2. TRBV21-1 is designated a pseudogene. The CDR3 loop spans 18 amino acids. The chain's CDR3 is CASSWGGSQILSNYGYTF. In nucleotides, the CDR3 is TGTGCCAGCAGTTGGGGGGGGTCGCAAATCTTATCAAACTATGGCTACACCTTC.

A single count supports this clone. The V and J genes are TRBV7-9 and TRBJ1-5; D gene ambiguous. Germline loops: CDR1 SEHNR, CDR2 FQNEAQ (reference sequence). This CDR3 has 14 amino acids. Trimming cost V 5 bases and J 1 base, with 9 bases left between them. In DNA, the CDR3 is TGTGCCAGCAGCGCTCTGGGAAGCAATCAGCCCCAGCATTTT. Translated: CASSALGSNQPQHF.

The gene calls are TRBV11-2 and TRBJ2-5; possible D gene TRBD1, 5 bases. The V gene's germline CDR1 is SGHAT and CDR2 FQNNGV. This CDR3 spans 15 amino acids. The germline V and J ends were trimmed by 3 bases and 0 bases, with 11 bases remaining between them. Here the CDR3 reads CASSFGRANQETQYF. DNA for the CDR3: TGTGCCAGCAGCTTTGGCAGGGCAAACCAAGAGACCCAGTACTTC.

V usage is TRBV7-9 and J usage is TRBJ1-2; possible D gene TRBD1, 5 bases. This CDR3 contains 13 residues. The germline V gene has CDR1 SEHNR and CDR2 FQNEAQ (reference sequence). Trimming pared 4 bases from V and 2 bases from J, leaving 8 bases between. The CDR3, as DNA: TGTGCCAGCAGCTGGGACGGCAACTATGGCTACACCTTC. It yields the protein CASSWDGNYGYTF.

This clone was counted once. The J gene is TRBJ1-6, the V gene TRBV19, with D maybe TRBD1 (5 bases). Trimming took 4 bases from V and 4 from J, leaving 11 bases between them. Germline-derived CDR1 and CDR2 are LNHDA and SQIVND (reference sequence). CDR3 length: 15 residues. In DNA form, the CDR3 reads TGTGCCAGTAGTAGCAGGGTTCGATATAATTCACCCCTCCACTTT. It encodes CASSSRVRYNSPLHF.

This chain joins TRBV5-4 and TRBJ1-1, with D maybe TRBD1 (6 bases). This CDR3 has 17 residues. The V and J ends lost 2 bases and 4 bases respectively, with 21 bases between them. In germline, CDR1 is SGHNT, CDR2 YYREEE (reference sequence). CDR3 residues: CASSLGGWGGSGTEAFF. The CDR3 DNA sequence: TGTGCCAGCAGCTTAGGGGGGTGGGGAGGATCGGGCACTGAAGCTTTCTTT.

This clone was seen a single time. The rearrangement links TRBV7-2 to TRBJ1-1; D gene ambiguous. Germline CDR1 and CDR2: SGHTA and FQGNSA. The CDR3 totals 13 residues. Trimming cost V 0 bases and J 6 bases, with 8 bases left between them. CDR3 protein: CASSLAGSPEAFF. The CDR3 DNA sequence: TGTGCCAGCAGCTTAGCAGGGTCTCCTGAAGCTTTCTTT.

The V call is TRBV6-6, the J call TRBJ1-2; D perhaps matches TRBD1 (6 bases). CDR1 and CDR2 from the germline V gene are MNHNY and SVGAGI (reference sequence). V was pared by 7 bases and J by 4 bases, with 7 bases between. The CDR3 consists of 11 residues. The CDR3 loop is CASKGGYGYTF. As DNA, the CDR3 is TGTGCCAGCAAGGGGGGCTATGGCTACACCTTC.

The rearrangement uses TRBV27 and TRBJ2-2; tentatively, D is TRBD1 (6 bases). This CDR3 is 15 amino acids long. V was cut by 6 bases and J by 2 bases, with 13 bases left in between. Germline V lookup: CDR1 MNHEY, CDR2 SMNVEV (reference sequence). The CDR3 bases are TGTGCCAGCAGCTGGGGGACACTTAACACCGGGGAGCTGTTTTTT. This encodes CASSWGTLNTGELFF.

The chain carries TRBV12-3 or TRBV12-4 and TRBJ2-2; no definite D call. With 6 bases removed from V and 7 bases from J, the gap between germline ends came to 6 bases. This CDR3 has 11 amino acids. The CDR3 DNA sequence: TGTGCCAGCAGCCTCAACGGGGAGCTGTTTTTT. It yields the protein CASSLNGELFF.

This chain uses TRBV10-1 with TRBJ1-4; 7 bases line up with TRBD1. The CDR3 runs to 16 residues. V was pared by 5 bases and J by 5 bases, with 11 bases of the junction left unmatched. In germline, CDR1 is WNHNN, CDR2 SYGVQD (reference sequence). The CDR3 reads CASSTPRQGWNEKLFF. For the CDR3, the DNA is TGCGCCAGCAGTACCCCCAGACAGGGATGGAATGAAAAACTGTTTTTT.

This clone has just a few counts. The rearrangement uses TRBV30 and TRBJ2-1, with 10 bases fitting TRBD2. V shed 4 bases, J shed 9 bases, and the junction held 9 bases outside the gene matches. CDR1 and CDR2 from the germline V gene are GTSNPN and SVGIG (reference sequence). This CDR3 is built from 14 residues. CDR3: CAWIPGTSASEQFF. CDR3 DNA sequence: TGTGCCTGGATCCCGGGGACTAGCGCGAGTGAGCAGTTCTTC.

This chain connects TRBV7-2 to TRBJ1-6; tentative D call: TRBD1 (5 bases). Germline-derived CDR1 and CDR2 are SGHTA and FQGNSA. The length of the CDR3 is 14 residues. V gave up 5 bases and J gave up 7 bases, with 12 bases separating them. CDR3 region: CASSQGTKNSPLHF. CDR3 nucleotides: TGTGCCAGCAGCCAAGGGACCAAAAATTCACCCCTCCACTTT.

A single count supports this clone. This chain links TRBV5-1 with TRBJ2-1, with 9 bases identical to TRBD2. V gave up 0 bases and J gave up 9 bases; unmatched junction bases: 7. The germline V gene has CDR1 SGHRS and CDR2 YFSETQ. The CDR3 covers 15 residues. CDR3 in amino acids: CASSLAPSGMTEQFF. The CDR3 DNA reads TGCGCCAGCAGCTTGGCCCCTAGCGGGATGACTGAGCAGTTCTTC.

The V gene is TRBV2, the J gene TRBJ1-1; the D is unclear. V dropped 2 bases and J dropped 1 base, with 8 bases sitting between them. Germline V gene lookup returns CDR1 SNHLY and CDR2 FYNNEI. The CDR3 is 14 amino acids. CDR3 protein: CASSERLGNTEAFF. CDR3 DNA sequence: TGTGCCAGCAGTGAACGATTGGGGAACACTGAAGCTTTCTTT.